This TCR beta chain came from a study of long-term antiretroviral therapy in people with HIV. The study's findings and limits: In samples taken after ART, diversity increased but remained below transplant donor control levels.

In each sample, about 0.95-11 million cryopreserved PBMC were present before DNA extraction. V lost 3 bases and J 6 bases, leaving 6 bases between the germline ends. The CDR3 is 12 amino acids. The germline V gene has CDR1 LNHDA and CDR2 SQIVND (reference sequence). With survey level as its setting, the immunoSEQ assay was v3.0. Clones were sequenced by immunoSEQ multiplex PCR, and TCRdb holds only the in-frame ones, with some missing. Here the sample spans 15,000 to 20,000 clones, roughly 95% being singletons. About this clone: The antigen is undetermined.

Sequencing used unsorted PBMCs, obtained 10 to 13 years after starting antiretroviral therapy. This chain joins TRBV19 and TRBJ2-1, with D hard to call. This TCR derives from a man younger than 45 with HIV. The CDR3 sequence is CASSMGGNEQFF. The CDR3 bases are TGTGCCAGTAGTATGGGCGGCAATGAGCAGTTCTTC.